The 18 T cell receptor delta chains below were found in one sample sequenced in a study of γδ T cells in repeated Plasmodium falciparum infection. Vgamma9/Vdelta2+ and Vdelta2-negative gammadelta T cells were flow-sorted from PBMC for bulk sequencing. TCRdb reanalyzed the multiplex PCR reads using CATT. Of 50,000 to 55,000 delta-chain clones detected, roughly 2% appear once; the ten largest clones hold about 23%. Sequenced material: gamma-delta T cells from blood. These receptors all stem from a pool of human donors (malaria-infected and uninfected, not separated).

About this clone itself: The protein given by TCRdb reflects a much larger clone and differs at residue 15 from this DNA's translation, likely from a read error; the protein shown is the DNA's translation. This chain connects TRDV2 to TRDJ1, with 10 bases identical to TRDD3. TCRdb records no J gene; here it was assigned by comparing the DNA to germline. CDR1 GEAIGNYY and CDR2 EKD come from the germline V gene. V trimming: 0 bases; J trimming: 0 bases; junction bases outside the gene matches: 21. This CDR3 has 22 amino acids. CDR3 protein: CACDTVVYTGGSPETYTDKLIF. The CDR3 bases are TGTGCCTGTGACACCGTCGTATACACTGGGGGATCCCCCGAAACGTACACCGATAAACTCATCTTT.

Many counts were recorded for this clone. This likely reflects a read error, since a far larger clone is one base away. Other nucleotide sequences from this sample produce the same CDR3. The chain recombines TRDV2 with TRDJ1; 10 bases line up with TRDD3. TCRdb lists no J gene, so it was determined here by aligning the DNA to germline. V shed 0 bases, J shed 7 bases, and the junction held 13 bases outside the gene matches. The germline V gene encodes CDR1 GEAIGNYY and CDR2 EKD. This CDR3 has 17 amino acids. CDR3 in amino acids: CACDTGDGGYAGAKLIF. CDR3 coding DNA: TGTGCCTGTGACACCGGTGACGGGGGATACGCTGGGGCTAAACTCATCTTT.

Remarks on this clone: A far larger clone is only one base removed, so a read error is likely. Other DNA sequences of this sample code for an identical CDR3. The CDR3 loop reads CALGGPLPTSCSWGIEALTAQLFF. The CDR3 DNA sequence: TGTGCTCTTGGGGGGCCTCTTCCTACGTCCTGCTCCTGGGGGATAGAGGCTTTGACAGCACAACTCTTCTTT. This sequence joins TRDV1 and TRDJ2; 10 bases map to TRDD3. The J gene was not available in TCRdb and was assigned here by matching the DNA to germline segments. The CDR3 length is 24 residues. CDR1 and CDR2 from the germline V gene are TSWWSYY and QGS. The trim removed 4 bases at V and 0 bases at J, leaving 26 bases unmatched.

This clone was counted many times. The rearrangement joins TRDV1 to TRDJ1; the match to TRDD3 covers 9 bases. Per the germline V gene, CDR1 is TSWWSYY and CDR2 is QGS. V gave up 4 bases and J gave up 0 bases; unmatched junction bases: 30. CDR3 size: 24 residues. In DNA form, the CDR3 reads TGTGCTCTTGGGGGTCAGTTGACGGGGATACGGGTAGGGATCTTCTTCAAATACACCGATAAACTCATCTTT. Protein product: CALGGQLTGIRVGIFFKYTDKLIF.

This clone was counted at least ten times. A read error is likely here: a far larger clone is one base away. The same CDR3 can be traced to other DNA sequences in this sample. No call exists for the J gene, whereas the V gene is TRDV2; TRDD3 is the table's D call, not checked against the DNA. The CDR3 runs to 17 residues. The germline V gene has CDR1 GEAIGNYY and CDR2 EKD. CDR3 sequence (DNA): TGTGCCTGTGACCCCCTACTGGGGGATAACGGGGCCGATAAACTCATCTTC. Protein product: CACDPLLGDNGADKLIF.

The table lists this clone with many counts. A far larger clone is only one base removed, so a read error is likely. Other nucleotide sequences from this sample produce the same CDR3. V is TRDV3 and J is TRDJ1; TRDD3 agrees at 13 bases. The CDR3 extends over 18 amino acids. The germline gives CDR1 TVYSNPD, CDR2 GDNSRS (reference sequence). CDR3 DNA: TGTGCCTTTGGAGGGCTTTACTGGGGGATACGAAAAACCGACAAACTCATCTTT. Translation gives CAFGGLYWGIRKTDKLIF.

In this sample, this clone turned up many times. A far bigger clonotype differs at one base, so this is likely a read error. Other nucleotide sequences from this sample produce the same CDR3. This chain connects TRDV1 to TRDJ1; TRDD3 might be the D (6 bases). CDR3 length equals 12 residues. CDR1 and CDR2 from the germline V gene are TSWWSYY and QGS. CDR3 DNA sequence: TGTGCTCTTGGGATGGGGGCCGATAAGCTCATCTTT. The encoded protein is CALGMGADKLIF.

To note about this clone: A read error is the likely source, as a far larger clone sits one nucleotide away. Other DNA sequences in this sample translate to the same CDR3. The CDR3 spells CALGETAVRNDLIVLGDNHDKLIF. The CDR3 nucleotides read TGTGCTCTTGGGGAAACTGCGGTTCGGAATGACCTAATCGTACTGGGAGATAATCACGATAAACTCATCTTT. The chain is built from TRDV1 and TRDJ1; a weak D match, TRDD3 (6 bases). TCRdb records no J gene; here it was assigned by comparing the DNA to germline. V was shortened by 2 bases and J by 4 bases, with 41 bases between the two germline ends. CDR3 length: 24 amino acids. Germline V gene data show CDR1 as TSWWSYY and CDR2 as QGS.

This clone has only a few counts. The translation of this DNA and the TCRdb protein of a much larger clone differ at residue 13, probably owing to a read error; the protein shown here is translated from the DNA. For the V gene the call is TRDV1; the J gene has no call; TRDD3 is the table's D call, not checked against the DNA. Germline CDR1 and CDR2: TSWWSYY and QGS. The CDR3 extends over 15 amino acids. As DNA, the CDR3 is TGTGCTCTTGGGGAACCCGGGGATACGACCGATAAACCCATCTTT. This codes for CALGEPGDTTDKPIF.

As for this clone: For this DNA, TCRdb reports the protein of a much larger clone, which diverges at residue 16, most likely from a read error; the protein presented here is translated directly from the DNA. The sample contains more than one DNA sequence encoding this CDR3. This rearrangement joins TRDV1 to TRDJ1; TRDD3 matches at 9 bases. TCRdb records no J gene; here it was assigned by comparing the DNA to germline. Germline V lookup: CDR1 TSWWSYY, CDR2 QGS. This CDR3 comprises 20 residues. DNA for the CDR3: TGTGCTCTTGGGGAAATCGTCCTACGCTACTGGGGGGGATACACCAATAAACTCATCTTT. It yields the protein CALGEIVLRYWGGYTNKLIF.

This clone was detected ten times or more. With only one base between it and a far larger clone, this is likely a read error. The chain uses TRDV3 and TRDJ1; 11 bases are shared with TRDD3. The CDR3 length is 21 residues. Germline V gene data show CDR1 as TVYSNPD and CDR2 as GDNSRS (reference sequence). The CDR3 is CAFPRGLPRNWGIVATGKLIF. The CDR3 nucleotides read TGTGCCTTCCCGCGGGGCCTTCCCCGAAACTGGGGGATAGTAGCGACCGGTAAACTCATCTTT.

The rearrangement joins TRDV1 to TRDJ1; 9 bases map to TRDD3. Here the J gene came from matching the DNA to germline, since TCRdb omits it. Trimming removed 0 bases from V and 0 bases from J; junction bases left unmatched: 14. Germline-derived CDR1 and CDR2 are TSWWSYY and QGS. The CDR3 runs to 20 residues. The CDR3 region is CALGELSLQGDTAYTDKLIF. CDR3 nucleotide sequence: TGTGCTCTTGGGGAACTCAGCCTACAGGGGGATACCGCGTACACCGATAAACTCATCTTT.

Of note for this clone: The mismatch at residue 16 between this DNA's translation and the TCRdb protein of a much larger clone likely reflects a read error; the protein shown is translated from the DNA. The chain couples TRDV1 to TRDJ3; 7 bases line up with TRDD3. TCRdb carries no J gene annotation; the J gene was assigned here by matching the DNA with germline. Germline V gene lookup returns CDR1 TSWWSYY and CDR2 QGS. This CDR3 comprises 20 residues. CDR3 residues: CALGESTWGAETWDTQQMFF. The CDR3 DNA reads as TGTGCTCTTGGGGAATCAACCTGGGGGGCCGAGACCTGGGACACCCAACAGATGTTTTTC.

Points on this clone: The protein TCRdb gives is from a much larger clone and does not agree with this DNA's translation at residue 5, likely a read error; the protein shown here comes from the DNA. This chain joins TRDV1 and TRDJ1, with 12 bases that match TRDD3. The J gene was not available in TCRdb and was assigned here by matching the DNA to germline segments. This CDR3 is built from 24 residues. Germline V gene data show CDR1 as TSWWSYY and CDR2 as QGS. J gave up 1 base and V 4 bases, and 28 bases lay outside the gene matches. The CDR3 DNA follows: TGTGCTCTTGGGGGACTGGGTAGGGCGCCCTCTCCTTACTGGGGGATACCCCGCACCGATAAACTCATCTTT. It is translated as CALGGLGRAPSPYWGIPRTDKLIF.

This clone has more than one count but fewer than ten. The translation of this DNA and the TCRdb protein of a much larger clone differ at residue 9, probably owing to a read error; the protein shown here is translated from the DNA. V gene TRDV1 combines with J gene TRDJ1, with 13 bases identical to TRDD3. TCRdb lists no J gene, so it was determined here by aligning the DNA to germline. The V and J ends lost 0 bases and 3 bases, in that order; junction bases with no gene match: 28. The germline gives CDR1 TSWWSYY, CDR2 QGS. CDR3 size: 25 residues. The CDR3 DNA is TGTGCTCTTGGGGAACTAAGCTACCTTTGGCGGTCTCCATATACTGGGGGATACGCGGCCGATAAACTCATCTTT. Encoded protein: CALGELSYLWRSPYTGGYAADKLIF.

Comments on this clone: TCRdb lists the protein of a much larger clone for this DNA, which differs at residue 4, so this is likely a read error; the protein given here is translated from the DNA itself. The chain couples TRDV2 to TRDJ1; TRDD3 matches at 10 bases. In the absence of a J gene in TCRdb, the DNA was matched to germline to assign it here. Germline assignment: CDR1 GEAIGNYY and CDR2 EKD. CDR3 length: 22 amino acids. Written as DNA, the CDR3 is TGTGCCTGTGTCACCGTCGTATACACTGGGGGATCCCCCGAAAAGTACACCGATAAACTCATCTTT. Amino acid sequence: CACVTVVYTGGSPEKYTDKLIF.

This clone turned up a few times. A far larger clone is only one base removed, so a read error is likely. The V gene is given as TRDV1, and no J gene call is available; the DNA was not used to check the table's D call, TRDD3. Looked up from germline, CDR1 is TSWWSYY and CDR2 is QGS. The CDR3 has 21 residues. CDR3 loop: CALGEPLTALGAFPYTDKLIF. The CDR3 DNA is TGTGCTCTTGGGGAACCCCTGACCGCCCTGGGGGCATTCCCGTACACCGATAAGCTCATCTTT.

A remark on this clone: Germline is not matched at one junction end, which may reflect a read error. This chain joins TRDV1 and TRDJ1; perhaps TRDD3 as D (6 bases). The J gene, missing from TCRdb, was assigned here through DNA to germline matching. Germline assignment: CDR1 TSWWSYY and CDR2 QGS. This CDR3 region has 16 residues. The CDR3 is CSGELGGIGYTDKLIF. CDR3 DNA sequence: TGCTCTGGGGAACTAGGCGGGATCGGGTACACCGATAAACTCATCTTT.